Below are 22 T cell receptor beta chains sequenced from a single sample in a study of blood T cell repertoires in COVID-19. The table came from immunoSEQ multiplex PCR; TCRdb's copy has only in-frame clones and leaves some out. The top ten clones hold roughly 3.2% of a sample with about 490,000 clones, over 75% of them seen once. What was sequenced was peripheral blood. All receptors derive from a human donor in a cohort sampled during active COVID-19.

In this sample, this clone turned up once. V gene TRBV11-3 combines with J gene TRBJ2-1, with TRBD2 matching 7 bases. The CDR3 covers 16 residues. J was trimmed by 8 bases and V by 1 base; bases with no gene match: 11. Per the germline V gene, CDR1 is SGHNT and CDR2 is YENEEA. The CDR3 DNA reads TGTGCCAGCAGCTTAGCTTCCGCGGGAGCGGGCTATGAGCAGTTCTTC. Translated: CASSLASAGAGYEQFF.

Here the CDR3 DNA reads TGTGCCAGCAGCTTAAGGGGGCAGCCCCCCACAGATACGCAGTATTTT. This gives the protein CASSLRGQPPTDTQYF. The chain couples TRBV7-2 to TRBJ2-3; 7 nucleotides match TRBD1. The germline CDR1 and CDR2 sequences are SGHTA and FQGNSA. CDR3 length: 16 residues. The ends lost 2 bases at V and 2 bases at J; junction bases unmatched: 7.

The chain employs TRBV18 and TRBJ2-1, with a possible D match to TRBD2 (5 bases). The V gene's germline CDR1 is KGHSH and CDR2 LQKENI. The CDR3 spans 16 residues. V lost 2 bases and J 4 bases, leaving 15 bases between the germline ends. This chain's CDR3 is CASSPADLAVYNEQFF. The CDR3 bases are TGTGCCAGCTCACCAGCCGATCTAGCAGTTTACAATGAGCAGTTCTTC. Together with reference TRBV18 and TRBJ2-1, the CDR3 gives the full variable domain: NAGVMQNPRHLVRRRGQEARLRCSPMKGHSHVYWYRQLPEEGLKFMVYLQKENIIDESGMPKERFSAEFPKEGPSILRIQQVVRGDSAAYFCASSPADLAVYNEQFFGPGTRLTVL.

The chain uses TRBV30 and TRBJ2-7; the D gene is possibly TRBD2 (6 bases). The CDR3 length is 14 residues. Germline assignment: CDR1 GTSNPN and CDR2 SVGIG (reference sequence). V lost 3 bases and J 3 bases, leaving 15 bases between the germline ends. The CDR3 is CAWRRPGDLYEQYF. In nucleotides, the CDR3 is TGTGCCTGGAGGAGGCCGGGGGACCTCTACGAGCAGTACTTC.

This clone was seen just once. CDR3 nucleotide sequence: TGTGCCAGCAGCCCGGGACTAGCGGGAGGGATCGCAAACATTCAGTACTTC. Amino acids: CASSPGLAGGIANIQYF. This chain joins TRBV9 and TRBJ2-4, with 16 bases that match TRBD2. With 4 bases clipped from V and 6 bases from J, the junction kept 7 bases outside the gene matches. CDR3 size: 17 residues. CDR1 is SGDLS and CDR2 is YYNGEE in the germline V gene.

The chain is built from TRBV6-2 or TRBV6-3 and TRBJ1-1, with 11 bases lining up with TRBD1. V trimming: 3 bases; J trimming: 5 bases; junction bases outside the gene matches: 11. The CDR3 contains 17 residues. Germline loops: CDR1 MNHEY, CDR2 SVGEGT. The CDR3 coding sequence is TGTGCCAGCAGTTATTCCGGGACAGGGGGGAAACGGACTGAAGCTTTCTTT. Translation gives CASSYSGTGGKRTEAFF.

The rearrangement links TRBV28 to TRBJ2-5; weak D call: TRBD2 (6 bases). Between the trimmed V and J ends, which lost 4 bases and 6 bases, there was a span of 12 bases. This CDR3 has 13 amino acids. CDR1 MDHEN and CDR2 SYDVKM come from the germline V gene. CDR3 in amino acids: CASSSQGGQTQYF. Here the CDR3 DNA reads TGTGCCAGCAGTTCCCAGGGAGGACAGACCCAGTACTTC.

The rearrangement uses TRBV12-5 and TRBJ2-1; 12 nucleotides line up with TRBD2. The CDR3 runs to 15 residues. Germline CDR1 is LGHNT and CDR2 is FRNRAP. V gave up 5 bases and J gave up 4 bases; unmatched junction bases: 3. CDR3: CASGPGTSGYNEQFF. Written as DNA, the CDR3 is TGTGCTAGTGGTCCGGGGACTAGCGGGTACAATGAGCAGTTCTTC.

This clone has a handful of counts. The chain uses TRBV7-3 and TRBJ1-2; 9 bases fit TRBD1. CDR1 and CDR2 from the germline V gene are SGHTA and FQGTGA. Trimming took 0 bases from V and 8 from J; bases not matched to a gene: 4. CDR3 length equals 14 residues. CDR3 DNA sequence: TGTGCCAGCAGCTTAACGGGACAGGGCTTCGGCTACACCTTC. It yields the protein CASSLTGQGFGYTF.

DNA of the CDR3: TGTGCCAGCAGCCAAAGGGGCGTTTCTAGCGGGAGGAGTGAGCAGTTCTTC. It translates to CASSQRGVSSGRSEQFF. This chain joins TRBV4-2 and TRBJ2-1; TRBD2 agrees at 11 bases. The V segment lost 2 bases and the J segment 9 bases; nucleotides outside the gene matches: 12. The V gene's germline CDR1 is LGHNA and CDR2 YNFKEQ. The CDR3 sequence is 17 residues long.

There are a few counts of this clone. This chain connects TRBV11-2 to TRBJ1-1; no firm D call. V was pared by 0 bases and J by 6 bases, with 8 bases between. Germline V gene sequence: CDR1 SGHAT, CDR2 FQNNGV. There are 13 residues in the CDR3. The CDR3 DNA reads TGTGCCAGCAGCTTAGATATTATCGCTGAAGCTTTCTTT. Translation: CASSLDIIAEAFF.

This chain uses TRBV3-1 (or the pseudogene TRBV3-2) with TRBJ1-3; D gene unclear. The V end was cut by 6 bases, the J end by 3 bases, with 9 bases between. The CDR3 runs 13 residues. Germline V CDR1 and CDR2: LGHDT, YNNKEL (reference sequence). The CDR3 loop reads CASSPGDGNTIYF. The CDR3 nucleotides read TGTGCCAGCAGTCCGGGTGATGGAAACACCATATATTTT.

The chain employs TRBV19 and TRBJ2-2; D is perhaps TRBD1 (5 bases). The CDR3 is made up of 16 amino acids. CDR1 LNHDA and CDR2 SQIVND come from the germline V gene (reference sequence). The ends were cut back, 2 bases at V and 2 bases at J, with 12 bases in the middle. The CDR3 reads CASSIRGVDNTGELFF. The DNA of the CDR3 is TGTGCCAGTAGTATAAGGGGCGTAGATAACACCGGGGAGCTGTTTTTT.

DNA of the CDR3: TGTGCCAGCAACCGGGACAGGGATTACTCTGGAAACACCATATATTTT. Translating it yields CASNRDRDYSGNTIYF. The chain links TRBV9 to TRBJ1-3; 9 bases are a match to TRBD1. The CDR3 covers 16 residues. CDR1 SGDLS and CDR2 YYNGEE come from the germline V gene. Trimming took 6 bases from V and 0 from J; bases not matched to a gene: 7.

On this clone: The junction departs from germline at one end; a sequencing error may be responsible. The chain is built from TRBV7-7 and TRBJ2-1; D is perhaps TRBD2 (5 bases). Looked up from germline, CDR1 is SSHAT and CDR2 is FNYEAQ (reference sequence). This CDR3 has 18 amino acids. CDR3 DNA sequence: TGTGCTAGCAGCTTAGCGCTAACCCCTAGCACAAACTACAATGAGCAGTTCTTC. This codes for CASSLALTPSTNYNEQFF.

The V call is TRBV5-5, the J call TRBJ2-7, with TRBD2 matching over 9 bases. Germline V gene sequence: CDR1 SGHKS, CDR2 YYEKEE (reference sequence). V gave up 0 bases and J gave up 5 bases; unmatched junction bases: 12. The CDR3 runs 17 residues. CDR3 amino acids: CASSLAGLAGSEDEQYF. The CDR3 DNA reads TGTGCCAGCAGCTTGGCCGGGCTAGCGGGAAGTGAAGACGAGCAGTACTTC.

The chain is built from TRBV15 and TRBJ1-2; 9 bases are shared with TRBD1. The CDR3 sequence is 15 residues long. V gave up 3 bases and J gave up 8 bases; unmatched junction bases: 10. Per germline, CDR1 LNHNV and CDR2 YYDKDF (reference sequence). Written as DNA, the CDR3 is TGTGCCACCAGCAGTATTAGGGACAGGGCCGACGGCTACACCTTC. It encodes CATSSIRDRADGYTF.

The chain carries TRBV28 and TRBJ1-5; D perhaps matches TRBD1 (6 bases). The germline CDR1 and CDR2 sequences are MDHEN and SYDVKM. The V and J ends lost 5 bases and 3 bases respectively, with 20 bases between them. The CDR3 sequence is 17 residues long. CDR3 sequence (DNA): TGTGCCAGCAGTCCCACAGGGAGGGGAATAGACAATCAGCCCCAGCATTTT. Its protein product is CASSPTGRGIDNQPQHF.

This rearrangement joins TRBV28 to TRBJ2-7; 8 nucleotides match TRBD2. Germline V gene sequence: CDR1 MDHEN, CDR2 SYDVKM. CDR3 size: 13 residues. V shed 7 bases, J shed 4 bases, and the junction held 6 bases outside the gene matches. CDR3 nucleotides: TGTGCCAGCACTCGCGGGGGGCAATACGAGCAGTACTTC. Translated: CASTRGGQYEQYF.

This clone has a single count. The J gene is TRBJ2-2, the V gene TRBV5-4, with D perhaps matching TRBD2 (7 bases). The CDR3 length is 18 residues. CDR1 is SGHNT and CDR2 is YYREEE in the germline V gene (reference sequence). Trimming stripped 3 bases from V and 5 bases from J, with 23 bases between. This CDR3 reads CASSWTPGGGRRTGELFF. CDR3 DNA sequence: TGTGCCAGCAGCTGGACCCCCGGGGGCGGGAGAAGGACCGGGGAGCTGTTTTTT.

This chain connects TRBV4-3 to TRBJ1-6; 7 bases are shared with TRBD1. CDR1 LGHNA and CDR2 YSLEER come from the germline V gene. The CDR3 has 16 residues. The V segment lost 6 bases and the J segment 6 bases; nucleotides outside the gene matches: 11. CDR3 region: CASRLNSGTANSPLHF. The CDR3 DNA reads TGCGCCAGCAGGCTTAATTCCGGGACAGCTAATTCACCCCTCCACTTT.

The chain links TRBV4-1 to TRBJ1-1; D might be TRBD1 (6 bases). There are 14 residues in the CDR3. Germline CDR1 and CDR2: MGHRA and YSYEKL. V shed 2 bases and J shed 3 bases, with 10 bases lying between them. The CDR3: CASSQLGADTEAFF. The CDR3 DNA reads TGCGCCAGCAGCCAACTGGGGGCCGACACTGAAGCTTTCTTT.